A selection of T cell receptor beta chains follows, all from one sample in a study of radiation and T cells in renal cell carcinoma. TCRdb's copy holds only in-frame clones and misses some; the assay was immunoSEQ multiplex PCR. Of roughly 170,000 clones in the sample, about 88% are singletons; the top ten hold around 11%. The material sequenced was blood, taken from a patient whose treatment included radiotherapy and nephrectomy. These receptors came from a woman between 45 and 65 years old with renal cell carcinoma. The CDR3 runs from the conserved cysteine through the conserved F or W. Each record gives: V gene, clone size, D gene, J gene, CDR3 DNA, CDR3 protein. D genes are given only for firm matches. Expanded clones are given a class, and other clones once, few, many or no size at all.

TRBV7-2	.	TRBD2	TRBJ2-1	TGTGCCAGCAGCCGACTAGCGGGGGGGGCCAATGAGCAGTTCTTC	CASSRLAGGANEQFF
TRBV19	.	.	TRBJ2-1	TGTGCCAGTAGTAACGTCCAGGGCCATGAGCAGTTCTTC	CASSNVQGHEQFF
TRBV6-6	.	.	TRBJ2-2	TGTGCCAGCAGTTACTCTACAGGGGGGGCCGGGGAGCTGTTTTTT	CASSYSTGGAGELFF
TRBV7-9	.	.	TRBJ2-4	TGTGCCAGCAGCAGAGAGCCGGGAAACATTCAGTACTTC	CASSREPGNIQYF
TRBV7-2	.	TRBD2	TRBJ2-3	TGTGCCAGCAGCTTAGCCCCGACTAGCGCAGATACGCAGTATTTT	CASSLAPTSADTQYF
TRBV19	.	.	TRBJ2-7	TGTGCCAGTAGTACGGGGGTTCAAGGGGAGCAGTACTTC	CASSTGVQGEQYF
TRBV2	.	TRBD1	TRBJ1-1	TGTGCCAGCAGTGATGAGGCCAGGGGGGGAACTGAAGCTTTCTTT	CASSDEARGGTEAFF
TRBV19	.	TRBD1	TRBJ1-5	TGTGCCAGTAGGGAGGACGGGACAGGATATTCGCCCCAGCATTTT	CASREDGTGYSPQHF
TRBV5-1	.	.	TRBJ1-1	TGCGCCAGCAGCTTGGCCTCGGACACTGAAGCTTTCTTT	CASSLASDTEAFF
TRBV29-1	few	TRBD1	TRBJ2-5	TGCAGCGTAACATGGACAGGGGGACAAGAGACCCAGTACTTC	CSVTWTGGQETQYF
TRBV12-5	few	TRBD1	TRBJ2-1	TGTGCTAGTGGTTTGGTGACAGGGGGCAAGGATGAGCAGTTCTTC	CASGLVTGGKDEQFF
TRBV9	once	.	TRBJ2-3	TGTGCCAGCAGCGTAGGGGCGGCAGGACCAACAGATACGCAGTATTTT	CASSVGAAGPTDTQYF
TRBV15	.	TRBD1	TRBJ1-2	TGTGCCACCAGCGTCGACAGGGTCAATAGCTATGGCTACACCTTC	CATSVDRVNSYGYTF
TRBV28	.	.	TRBJ1-2	TGTGCCAGCAGTCGTACAGGGACGAACTATGGCTACACCTTC	CASSRTGTNYGYTF
TRBV25-1	.	.	TRBJ2-6	TGTGCCAGCAGTGAATATGGCACCTACAACGTCCTGACTTTC	CASSEYGTYNVLTF
TRBV7-9	.	.	TRBJ1-5	TGTGCCAGCAGCTTAGGGGGAAGCGTTCAGCCCCAGCATTTT	CASSLGGSVQPQHF
TRBV30	few	TRBD1	TRBJ1-1	TGTGCCTGGGACAGGGTTTCGAACACTGAAGCTTTCTTT	CAWDRVSNTEAFF
TRBV4-1	.	.	TRBJ2-2	TGCGCCAGCAGCCCTACCAGCGAGAGCGGGGAGCTGTTTTTT	CASSPTSESGELFF
TRBV6-5	.	.	TRBJ1-1	TGTGCCAGCAGTTACTCGAGCCGGGGGCGCACTGAAGCTTTCTTT	CASSYSSRGRTEAFF
TRBV6-1	.	TRBD1	TRBJ1-6	TGTGCCAGCCAGGGGGGATCCGGCCCTAATTCACCCCTCCACTTT	CASQGGSGPNSPLHF
TRBV2	.	.	TRBJ1-2	TGTGCCAGCAGTGCAGTAGAATATGGCTACACCTTC	CASSAVEYGYTF
TRBV5-8	.	.	TRBJ2-2	TGTGCCAGCAGCGTACGGGATACGGCGAACACCGGGGAGCTGTTTTTT	CASSVRDTANTGELFF
TRBV5-8	once	.	TRBJ1-3	TGTGCCAGCAGCTTGTGGGAAAAGGTCGACACCATATATTTT	CASSLWEKVDTIYF
TRBV5-1	once	.	TRBJ2-2	TGCGCCAGCAGCTTGGGGCACAGGGACACCGGGGAGCTGTTTTTT	CASSLGHRDTGELFF
TRBV19	.	.	TRBJ1-6	TGTGCCAGTAGGTCCTCCAACTATTCACCCCTCCACTTT	CASRSSNYSPLHF
TRBV5-4	.	TRBD2	TRBJ2-7	TGTGCCAGCAGCTTGGGCGGGGGGACCTACGAGCAGTACTTC	CASSLGGGTYEQYF
TRBV4-3	.	TRBD2	TRBJ2-3	TGCGCCAGCAGCCAAGATCAGACTAGCGGGGGGTATTATCCAGATACGCAGTATTTT	CASSQDQTSGGYYPDTQYF
TRBV6-5	.	.	TRBJ1-5	TGTGCCAGCAGCTCCGGGACGGAGAATCAGCCCCAGCATTTT	CASSSGTENQPQHF
TRBV5-1	.	.	TRBJ1-4	TGCGCCAGCAGCTTGGAAGGTCGGGGGGAAAAACTGTTTTTT	CASSLEGRGEKLFF
TRBV7-2	.	TRBD1	TRBJ2-5	TGTGCCAGCGAGAGGGGAACAGGGGGAGAGACCCAGTACTTC	CASERGTGGETQYF
TRBV18	few	TRBD2	TRBJ2-4	TGTGCCAGCTCACCACTCCAGGGAGGGTCCAAAAACATTCAGTACTTC	CASSPLQGGSKNIQYF
TRBV7-8	.	.	TRBJ1-6	TGTGCCAGCAGCTTAGGGATCTGGGATTCACCCCTCCACTTT	CASSLGIWDSPLHF
TRBV2	.	TRBD1	TRBJ2-3	TGTGCCAGCATTACCGGGACAGGGAACACAGATACGCAGTATTTT	CASITGTGNTDTQYF